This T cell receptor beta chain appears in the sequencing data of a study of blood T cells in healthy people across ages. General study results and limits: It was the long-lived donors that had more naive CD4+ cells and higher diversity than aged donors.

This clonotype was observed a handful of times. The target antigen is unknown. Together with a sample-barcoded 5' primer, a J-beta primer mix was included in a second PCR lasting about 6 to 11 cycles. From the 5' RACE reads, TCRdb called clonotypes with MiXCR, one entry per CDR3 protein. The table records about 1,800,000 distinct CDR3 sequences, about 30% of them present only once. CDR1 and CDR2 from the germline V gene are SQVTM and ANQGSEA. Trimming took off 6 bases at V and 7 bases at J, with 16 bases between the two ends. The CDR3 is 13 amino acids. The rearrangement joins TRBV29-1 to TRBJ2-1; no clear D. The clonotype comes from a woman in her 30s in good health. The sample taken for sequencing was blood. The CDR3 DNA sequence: TGCAGCGTCCCCTCGGACGGTGGGAATGAGCAGTTCTTC. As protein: CSVPSDGGNEQFF.